The clone carrying this TCR beta chain was counted a single time. What it binds is unknown. These data are taken from a study of cytomegalovirus exposure and HLA in healthy donors. Overall study findings and caveats: Most TCRs appeared rarely, but some public TCRs recurred in many donors. The tendency of first-cohort TCR clusters to co-occur in the approximately 110 validation repertoires was identified by a subsequent analysis. It was about 150 TCR beta chains that were listed as cytomegalovirus-associated.

Repertoires were generated with immunoSEQ multiplex PCR, while TCRdb's copy carries only in-frame clones and drops some. The sample records more than 200,000 clones, about 90% being singletons. Germline V lookup: CDR1 SGHDT, CDR2 YYEEEE. The CDR3 has 14 amino acids. V trimming: 4 bases; J trimming: 5 bases; junction bases outside the gene matches: 4. The specimen was PBMCs. The sequence was obtained from a man between 18 and 35 years old in good health and CMV-seropositive. The genes are TRBV5-6 and TRBJ2-1, with 9 bases lining up with TRBD2. CDR3 coding DNA: TGTGCCAGCAGCGAGGGACTAGCCCACAATGAGCAGTTCTTC. Translation gives CASSEGLAHNEQFF.